The rows below give T cell receptor beta chains drawn from one sample of a study of blood T cells in healthy people across ages. From the 5' RACE reads, TCRdb called clonotypes with MiXCR, one entry per CDR3 protein. The data hold about 1.4 million distinct CDR3 sequences, with roughly 64% observed a single time. Material for sequencing was blood. The source of these receptors is a man aged 18 to 30 in good health. The CDR3 runs from the conserved cysteine through the conserved F or W. D genes are given only for firm matches. Clone size is shown for a subset of rows, as once, few, many or a class of expanded clone.

V gene	D gene	clone size	J gene	CDR3 protein	CDR3 DNA
TRBV28	.	.	TRBJ1-2	CASSHFARRYTF	TGTGCCAGCAGTCATTTTGCTCGGAGGTACACCTTC
TRBV19	.	many	TRBJ1-1	CASSSTGIEAFF	TGTGCCAGTAGCTCAACGGGTATTGAAGCTTTCTTT
TRBV6-5	TRBD2	.	TRBJ2-5	CASSYLVTSGRVYQETQYF	TGTGCCAGCAGTTACTTAGTGACTAGCGGGAGGGTGTACCAAGAGACCCAGTACTTC
TRBV7-9	.	.	TRBJ2-7	CASIHRDQGSYEQYF	TGTGCCAGCATCCACCGGGACCAAGGGTCCTACGAGCAGTACTTC
TRBV11-2	.	once	TRBJ2-5	CASSLGRSTEETQYF	TGTGCCAGCAGCTTGGGTCGTTCTACTGAAGAGACCCAGTACTTC
TRBV6-5	.	.	TRBJ2-7	CASSYSTGRSYEQYF	TGTGCCAGCAGTTACTCGACAGGGAGGTCCTACGAGCAGTACTTC
TRBV5-1	TRBD1	.	TRBJ1-2	CASSLWTGANYGYTF	TGCGCCAGCAGCCTATGGACAGGGGCTAACTATGGCTACACCTTC
TRBV4-1	TRBD1	.	TRBJ2-1	CASSQDLGGYIDEQFF	TGCGCCAGCAGCCAAGATCTAGGGGGCTATATCGATGAGCAGTTCTTC
TRBV7-2	.	.	TRBJ1-1	CASSSGGPGNTEAFF	TGTGCCAGCAGCTCTGGGGGGCCCGGGAACACTGAAGCTTTCTTT
TRBV12-3/TRBV12-4	.	.	TRBJ2-3	CASSLDGDGSDTQYF	TGTGCCAGCAGTTTAGACGGAGATGGTTCAGATACGCAGTATTTT
TRBV7-2	TRBD1	.	TRBJ1-1	CASSLVPGGQDEAFF	TGTGCCAGCAGCTTAGTGCCGGGGGGACAGGATGAAGCTTTCTTT
TRBV15	.	.	TRBJ2-6	CATSREWGSGANVLTF	TGTGCCACCAGCAGAGAGTGGGGCTCTGGGGCCAACGTCCTGACTTTC
TRBV4-3	.	.	TRBJ1-6	CASSQEAAVTYSPLHF	TGCGCCAGCAGCCAAGAAGCAGCAGTGACCTATTCACCCCTCCACTTT
TRBV18	.	.	TRBJ2-3	CASALRGADTQYF	TGTGCCAGCGCACTCAGGGGCGCGGATACGCAGTATTTT
TRBV12-3/TRBV12-4	.	.	TRBJ2-5	CASSNQGRETQYF	TGTGCCAGCAGCAATCAGGGGAGAGAGACCCAGTACTTC
TRBV20-1	.	.	TRBJ2-7	CSARPLSVYEQYF	TGCAGTGCTAGACCTCTTAGCGTCTACGAGCAGTACTTC